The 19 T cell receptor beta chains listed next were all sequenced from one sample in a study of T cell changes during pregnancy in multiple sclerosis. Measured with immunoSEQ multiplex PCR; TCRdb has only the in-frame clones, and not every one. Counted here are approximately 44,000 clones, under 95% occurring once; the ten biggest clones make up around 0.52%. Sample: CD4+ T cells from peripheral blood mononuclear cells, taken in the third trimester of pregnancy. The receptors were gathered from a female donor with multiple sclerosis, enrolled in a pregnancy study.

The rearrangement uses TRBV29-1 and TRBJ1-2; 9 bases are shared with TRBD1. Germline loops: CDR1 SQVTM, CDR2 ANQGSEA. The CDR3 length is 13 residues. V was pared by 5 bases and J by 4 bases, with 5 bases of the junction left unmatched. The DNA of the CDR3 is TGCAGCGTTCAGGGACAGGGCCTCTATGGCTACACCTTC. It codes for CSVQGQGLYGYTF.

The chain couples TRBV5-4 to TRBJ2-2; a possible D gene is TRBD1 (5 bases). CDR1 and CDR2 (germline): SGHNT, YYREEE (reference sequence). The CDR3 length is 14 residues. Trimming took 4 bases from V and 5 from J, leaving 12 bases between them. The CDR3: CASSGKTVTGELFF. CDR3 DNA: TGTGCCAGCAGCGGGAAGACAGTGACCGGGGAGCTGTTTTTT.

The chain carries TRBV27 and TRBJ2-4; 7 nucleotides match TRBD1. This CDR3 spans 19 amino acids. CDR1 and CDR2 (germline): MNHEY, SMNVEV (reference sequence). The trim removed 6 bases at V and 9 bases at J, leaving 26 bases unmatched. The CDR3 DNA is TGTGCCAGCAGAGCCCTCGTACAGGGGCAATCTAAATCGGCTGGCATTCAGTACTTC. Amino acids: CASRALVQGQSKSAGIQYF.

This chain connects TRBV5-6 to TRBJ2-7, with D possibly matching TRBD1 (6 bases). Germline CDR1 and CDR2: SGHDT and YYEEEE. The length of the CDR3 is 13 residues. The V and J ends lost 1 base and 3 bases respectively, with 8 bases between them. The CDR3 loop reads CASSLQGSYEQYF. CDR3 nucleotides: TGTGCCAGCAGCTTGCAGGGGAGCTACGAGCAGTACTTC.

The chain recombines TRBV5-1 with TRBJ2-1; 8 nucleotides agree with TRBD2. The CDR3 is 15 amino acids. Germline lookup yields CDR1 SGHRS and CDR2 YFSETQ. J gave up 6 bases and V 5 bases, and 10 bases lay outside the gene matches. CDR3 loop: CASRPSTSVGNEQFF. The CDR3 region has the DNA TGCGCCAGCAGACCCTCGACTAGCGTAGGCAATGAGCAGTTCTTC.

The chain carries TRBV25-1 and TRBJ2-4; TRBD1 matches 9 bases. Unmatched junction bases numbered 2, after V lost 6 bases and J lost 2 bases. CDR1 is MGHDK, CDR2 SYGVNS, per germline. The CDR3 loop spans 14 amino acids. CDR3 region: CASRGTGSKNIQYF. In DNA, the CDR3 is TGTGCCAGCAGGGGGACAGGGTCCAAAAACATTCAGTACTTC.

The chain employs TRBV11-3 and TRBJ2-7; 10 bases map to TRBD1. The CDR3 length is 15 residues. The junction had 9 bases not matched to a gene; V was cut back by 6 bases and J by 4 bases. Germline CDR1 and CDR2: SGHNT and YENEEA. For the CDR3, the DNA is TGTGCCAGCAGTTCTAGACAGGGGGCTGCGTACGAGCAGTACTTC. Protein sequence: CASSSRQGAAYEQYF.

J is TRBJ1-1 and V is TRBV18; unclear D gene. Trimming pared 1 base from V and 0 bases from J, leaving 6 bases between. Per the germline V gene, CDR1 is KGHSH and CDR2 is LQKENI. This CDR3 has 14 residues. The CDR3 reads CASSPRSVNTEAFF. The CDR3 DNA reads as TGTGCCAGCTCACCACGTTCGGTGAACACTGAAGCTTTCTTT.

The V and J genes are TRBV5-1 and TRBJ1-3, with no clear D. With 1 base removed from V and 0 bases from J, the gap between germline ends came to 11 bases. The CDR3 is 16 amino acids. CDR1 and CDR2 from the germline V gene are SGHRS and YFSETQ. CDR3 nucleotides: TGCGCCAGCAGCTTGTTTTCTGGGAGCTCTGGAAACACCATATATTTT. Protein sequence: CASSLFSGSSGNTIYF.

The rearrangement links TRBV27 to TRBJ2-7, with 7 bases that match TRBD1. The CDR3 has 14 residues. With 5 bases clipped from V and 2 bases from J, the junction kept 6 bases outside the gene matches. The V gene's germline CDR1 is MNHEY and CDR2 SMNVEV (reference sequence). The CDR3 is CASSPRQGPYEQYF. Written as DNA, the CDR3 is TGTGCCAGCAGTCCGCGACAGGGCCCCTACGAGCAGTACTTC.

CDR3 nucleotide sequence: TGTGCCAGCAGCTTAGGCCAGGGGGACGAGCAGTACTTC. Amino acid sequence: CASSLGQGDEQYF. The chain recombines TRBV13 with TRBJ2-7, with 7 bases fitting TRBD1. This CDR3 contains 13 residues. Germline CDR1 is PRHDT and CDR2 is FYEKMQ (reference sequence). The J segment lost 5 bases and the V segment lost 0 bases, leaving 1 base of the junction unmatched.

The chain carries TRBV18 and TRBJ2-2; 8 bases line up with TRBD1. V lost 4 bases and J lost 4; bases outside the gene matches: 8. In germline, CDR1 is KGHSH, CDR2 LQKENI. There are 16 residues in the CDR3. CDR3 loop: CASSLPGQGGTGELFF. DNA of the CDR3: TGTGCCAGCTCACTCCCCGGACAGGGTGGCACCGGGGAGCTGTTTTTT.

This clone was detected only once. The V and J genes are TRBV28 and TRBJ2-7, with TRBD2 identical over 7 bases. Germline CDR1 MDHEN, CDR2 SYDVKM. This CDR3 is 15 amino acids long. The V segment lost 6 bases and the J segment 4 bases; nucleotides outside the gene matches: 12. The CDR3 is CASRRLAGLEYEQYF. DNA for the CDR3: TGTGCCAGCAGAAGATTAGCGGGCCTTGAATACGAGCAGTACTTC.

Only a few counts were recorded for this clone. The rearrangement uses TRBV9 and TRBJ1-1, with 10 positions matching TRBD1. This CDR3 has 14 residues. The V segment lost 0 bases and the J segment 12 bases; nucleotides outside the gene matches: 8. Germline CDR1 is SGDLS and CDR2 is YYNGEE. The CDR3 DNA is TGTGCCAGCAGCGTAGATTGGGACAGGGGCCTAACTTTCTTT. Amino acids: CASSVDWDRGLTFF.

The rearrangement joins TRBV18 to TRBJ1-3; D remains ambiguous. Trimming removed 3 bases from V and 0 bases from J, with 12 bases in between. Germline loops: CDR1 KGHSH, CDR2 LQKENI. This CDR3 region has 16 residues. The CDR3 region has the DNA TGTGCCAGCTCACCGCGCCGGGAGGGCTCTGGAAACACCATATATTTT. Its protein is CASSPRREGSGNTIYF.

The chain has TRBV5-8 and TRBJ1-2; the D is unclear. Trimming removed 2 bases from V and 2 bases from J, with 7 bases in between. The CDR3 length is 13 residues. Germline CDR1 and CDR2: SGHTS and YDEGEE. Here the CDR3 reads CASSLRVNYGYTF. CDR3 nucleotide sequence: TGTGCCAGCAGCTTACGAGTAAACTATGGCTACACCTTC.

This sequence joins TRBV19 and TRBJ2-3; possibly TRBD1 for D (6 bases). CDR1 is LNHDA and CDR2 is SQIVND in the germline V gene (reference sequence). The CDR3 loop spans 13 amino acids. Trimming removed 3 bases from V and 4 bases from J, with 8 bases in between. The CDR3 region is CASSIGGPDTQYF. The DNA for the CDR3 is TGTGCCAGTAGTATTGGGGGCCCAGATACGCAGTATTTT. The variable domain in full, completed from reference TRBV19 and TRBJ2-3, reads DGGITQSPKYLFRKEGQNVTLSCEQNLNHDAMYWYRQDPGQGLRLIYYSQIVNDFQKGDIAEGYSVSREKKESFPLTVTSAQKNPTAFYLCASSIGGPDTQYFGPGTRLTVL.

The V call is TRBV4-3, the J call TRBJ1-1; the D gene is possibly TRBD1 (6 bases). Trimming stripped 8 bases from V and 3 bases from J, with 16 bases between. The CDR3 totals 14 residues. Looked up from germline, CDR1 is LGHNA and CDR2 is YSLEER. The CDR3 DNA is TGCGCCAGCGCCCGAAAGGCAGGGGACACTGAAGCTTTCTTT. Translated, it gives CASARKAGDTEAFF.

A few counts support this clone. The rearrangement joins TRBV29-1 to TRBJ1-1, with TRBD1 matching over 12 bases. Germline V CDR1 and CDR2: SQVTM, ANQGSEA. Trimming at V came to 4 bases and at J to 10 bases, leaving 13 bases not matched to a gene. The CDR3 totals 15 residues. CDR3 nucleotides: TGCAGCGTTGTGCCCTTGGGGGGACAGGGGGCGACAGCTTTCTTT. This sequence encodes CSVVPLGGQGATAFF.